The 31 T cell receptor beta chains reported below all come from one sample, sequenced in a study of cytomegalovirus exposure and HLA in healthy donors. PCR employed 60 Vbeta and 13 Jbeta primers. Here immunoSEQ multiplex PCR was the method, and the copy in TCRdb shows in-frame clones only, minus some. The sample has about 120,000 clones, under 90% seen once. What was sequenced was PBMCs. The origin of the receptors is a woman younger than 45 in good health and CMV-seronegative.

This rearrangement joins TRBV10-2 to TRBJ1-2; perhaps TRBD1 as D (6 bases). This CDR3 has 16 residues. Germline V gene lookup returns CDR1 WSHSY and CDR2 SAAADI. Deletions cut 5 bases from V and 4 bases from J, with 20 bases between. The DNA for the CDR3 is TGCGCCAGCAGTCCGGCCAAAACAGGGTCGAGCTATGGCTACACCTTC. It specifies CASSPAKTGSSYGYTF.

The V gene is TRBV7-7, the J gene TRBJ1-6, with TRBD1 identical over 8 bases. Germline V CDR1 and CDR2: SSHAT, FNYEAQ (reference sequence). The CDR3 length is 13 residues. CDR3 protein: CARADRADEPLHF. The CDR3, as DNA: TGTGCTAGGGCGGACAGGGCCGACGAACCCCTCCACTTT.

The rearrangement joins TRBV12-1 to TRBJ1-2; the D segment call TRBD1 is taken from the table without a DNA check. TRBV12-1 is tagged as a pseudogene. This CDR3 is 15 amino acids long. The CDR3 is CASSFAQQGADGYTF. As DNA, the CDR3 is TGTGCCAGCAGCTTTGCGCAGCAGGGGGCAGATGGCTACACCTTC.

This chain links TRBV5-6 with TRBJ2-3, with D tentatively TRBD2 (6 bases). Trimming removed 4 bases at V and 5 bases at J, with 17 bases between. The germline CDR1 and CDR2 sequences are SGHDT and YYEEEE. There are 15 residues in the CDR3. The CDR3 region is CASSPRDSPIDTQYF. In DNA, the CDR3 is TGTGCCAGCAGCCCTCGGGACTCTCCAATAGATACGCAGTATTTT.

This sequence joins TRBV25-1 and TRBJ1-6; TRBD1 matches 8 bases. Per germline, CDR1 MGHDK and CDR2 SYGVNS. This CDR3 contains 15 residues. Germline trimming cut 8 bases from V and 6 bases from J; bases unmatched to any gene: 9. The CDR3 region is CASGPVDRVNSPLHF. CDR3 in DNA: TGTGCCAGCGGTCCAGTGGACAGGGTTAATTCACCCCTCCACTTT.

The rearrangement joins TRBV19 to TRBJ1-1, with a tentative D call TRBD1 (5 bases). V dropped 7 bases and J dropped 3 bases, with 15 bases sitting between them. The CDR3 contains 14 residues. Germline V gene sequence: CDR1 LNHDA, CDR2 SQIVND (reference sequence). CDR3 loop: CASKVVGPYTEAFF. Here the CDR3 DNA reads TGTGCCAGTAAGGTCGTGGGGCCTTACACTGAAGCTTTCTTT.

CDR3 bases: TGTGCCAGCAGCTTAGCGGGAGGGCTTACAGATACGCAGTATTTT. This encodes CASSLAGGLTDTQYF. V gene TRBV11-2 combines with J gene TRBJ2-3; TRBD2 aligns across 8 bases. The CDR3 loop spans 15 amino acids. V was clipped by 1 base and J by 3 bases; unmatched bases: 3. Germline V gene sequence: CDR1 SGHAT, CDR2 FQNNGV.

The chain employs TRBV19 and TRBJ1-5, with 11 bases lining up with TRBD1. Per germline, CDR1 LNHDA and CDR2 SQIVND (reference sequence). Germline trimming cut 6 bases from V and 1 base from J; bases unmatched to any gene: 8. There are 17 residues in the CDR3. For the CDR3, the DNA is TGTGCCAGTAGCCGGACAGGGGGCCTGCTGAGCAATCAGCCCCAGCATTTT. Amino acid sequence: CASSRTGGLLSNQPQHF.

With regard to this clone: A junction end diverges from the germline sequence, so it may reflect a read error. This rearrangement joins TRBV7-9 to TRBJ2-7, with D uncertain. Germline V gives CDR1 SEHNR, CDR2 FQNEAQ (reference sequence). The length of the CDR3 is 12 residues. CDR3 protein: CSSSLAVYEQYF. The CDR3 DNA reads TGTTCCAGCAGCTTAGCCGTCTACGAGCAGTACTTC.

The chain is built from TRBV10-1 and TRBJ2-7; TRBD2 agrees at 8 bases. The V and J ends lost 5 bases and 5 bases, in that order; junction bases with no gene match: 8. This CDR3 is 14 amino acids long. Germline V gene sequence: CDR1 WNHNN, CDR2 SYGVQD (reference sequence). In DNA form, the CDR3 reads TGCGCCAGCAGTCTTAGCGGGATTCCCGACGAGCAGTACTTC. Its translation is CASSLSGIPDEQYF.

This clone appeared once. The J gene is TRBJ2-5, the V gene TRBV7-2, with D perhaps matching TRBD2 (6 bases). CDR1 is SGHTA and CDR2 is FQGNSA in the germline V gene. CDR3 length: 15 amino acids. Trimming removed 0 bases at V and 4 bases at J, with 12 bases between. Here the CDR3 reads CASSLAAGRAETQYF. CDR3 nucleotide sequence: TGTGCCAGCAGCTTAGCGGCGGGGCGGGCAGAGACCCAGTACTTC.

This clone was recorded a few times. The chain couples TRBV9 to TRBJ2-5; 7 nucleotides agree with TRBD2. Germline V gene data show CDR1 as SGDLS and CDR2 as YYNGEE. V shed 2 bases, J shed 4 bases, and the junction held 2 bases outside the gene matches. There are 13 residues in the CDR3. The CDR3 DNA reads TGTGCCAGCAGCGTCTGGGGGGGAGAGACCCAGTACTTC. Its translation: CASSVWGGETQYF.

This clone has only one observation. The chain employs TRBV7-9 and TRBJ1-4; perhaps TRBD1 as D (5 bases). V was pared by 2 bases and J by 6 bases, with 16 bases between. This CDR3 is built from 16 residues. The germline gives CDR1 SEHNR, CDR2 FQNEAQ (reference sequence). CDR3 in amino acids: CASSLLGGELDEKLFF. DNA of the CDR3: TGTGCCAGCAGCTTATTGGGGGGGGAACTCGATGAAAAACTGTTTTTT.

The CDR3 reads CASSGEQAEETQYF. As DNA, the CDR3 is TGTGCCAGCAGCGGAGAACAGGCAGAAGAGACCCAGTACTTC. The chain carries TRBV9 and TRBJ2-5; D is possibly TRBD1 (5 bases). The CDR3 consists of 14 residues. Between the trimmed V and J ends, which lost 3 bases and 3 bases, there was a span of 12 bases. Germline values: CDR1 SGDLS, CDR2 YYNGEE.

CDR3 region: CATGGSPNTEAFF. CDR3 sequence (DNA): TGTGCCACCGGGGGTTCCCCGAACACTGAAGCTTTCTTT. This chain uses TRBV19 with TRBJ1-1, with TRBD1 as a possible D gene (5 bases). The germline V gene encodes CDR1 LNHDA and CDR2 SQIVND (reference sequence). The CDR3 sequence is 13 residues long. The V end lost 10 bases, the J end lost 1 base, and 13 bases lay between the germline ends.

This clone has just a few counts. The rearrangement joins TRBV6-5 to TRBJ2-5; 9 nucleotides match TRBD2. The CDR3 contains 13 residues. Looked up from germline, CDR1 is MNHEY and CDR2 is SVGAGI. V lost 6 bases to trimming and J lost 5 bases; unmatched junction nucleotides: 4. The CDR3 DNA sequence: TGTGCCAGCAGGCGGGCGGGGGGGGAGACCCAGTACTTC. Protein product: CASRRAGGETQYF.

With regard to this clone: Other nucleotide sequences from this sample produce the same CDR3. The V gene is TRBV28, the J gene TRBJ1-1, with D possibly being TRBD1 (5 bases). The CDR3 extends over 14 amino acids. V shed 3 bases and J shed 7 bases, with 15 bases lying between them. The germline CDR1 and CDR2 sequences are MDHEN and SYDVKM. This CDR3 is CASSLEGLGREAFF. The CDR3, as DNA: TGTGCCAGCAGTTTGGAGGGGTTGGGGCGTGAAGCTTTCTTT.

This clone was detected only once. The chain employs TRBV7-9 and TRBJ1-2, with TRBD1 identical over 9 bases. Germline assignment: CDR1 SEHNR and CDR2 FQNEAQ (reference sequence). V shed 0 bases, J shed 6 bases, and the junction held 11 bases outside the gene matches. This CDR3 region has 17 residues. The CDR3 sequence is CASSLAGGWTGVDGYTF. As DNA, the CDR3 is TGTGCCAGCAGCTTAGCGGGAGGTTGGACAGGGGTCGATGGCTACACCTTC.

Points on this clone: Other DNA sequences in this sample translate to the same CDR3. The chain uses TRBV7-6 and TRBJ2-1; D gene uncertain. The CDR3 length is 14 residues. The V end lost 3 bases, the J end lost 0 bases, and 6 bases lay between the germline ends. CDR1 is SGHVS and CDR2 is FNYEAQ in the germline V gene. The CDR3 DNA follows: TGTGCCAGCAGCTTCGGAGACTCCTACAATGAGCAGTTCTTC. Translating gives CASSFGDSYNEQFF.

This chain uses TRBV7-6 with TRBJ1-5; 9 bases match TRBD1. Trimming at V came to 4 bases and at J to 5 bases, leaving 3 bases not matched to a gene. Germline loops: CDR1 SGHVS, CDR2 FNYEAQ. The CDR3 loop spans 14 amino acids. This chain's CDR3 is CASSSGQGYQPQHF. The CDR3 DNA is TGTGCCAGCAGCTCGGGACAGGGATATCAGCCCCAGCATTTT.

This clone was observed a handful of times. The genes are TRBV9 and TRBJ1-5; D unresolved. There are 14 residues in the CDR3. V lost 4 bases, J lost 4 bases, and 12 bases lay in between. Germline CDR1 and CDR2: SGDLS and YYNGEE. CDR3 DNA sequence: TGTGCCAGCAGCCCAGAGGGTATGAATCAGCCCCAGCATTTT. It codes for CASSPEGMNQPQHF. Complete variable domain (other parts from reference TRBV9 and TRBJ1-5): DSGVTQTPKHLITATGQRVTLRCSPRSGDLSVYWYQQSLDQGLQFLIQYYNGEERAKGNILERFSAQQFPDLHSELNLSSLELGDSALYFCASSPEGMNQPQHFGDGTRLSIL.

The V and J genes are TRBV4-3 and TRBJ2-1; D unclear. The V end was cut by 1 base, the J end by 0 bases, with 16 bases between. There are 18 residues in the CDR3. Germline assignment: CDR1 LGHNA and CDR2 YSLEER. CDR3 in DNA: TGCGCCAGCAGCCAAGTTTATTCGACACAGAGCTCCTACAATGAGCAGTTCTTC. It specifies CASSQVYSTQSSYNEQFF.

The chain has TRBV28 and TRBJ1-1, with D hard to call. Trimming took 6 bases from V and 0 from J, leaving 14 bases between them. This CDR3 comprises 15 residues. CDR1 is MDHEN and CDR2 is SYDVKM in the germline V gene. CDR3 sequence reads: CASRNRQRMNTEAFF. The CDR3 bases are TGTGCCAGCAGAAACCGACAAAGGATGAACACTGAAGCTTTCTTT.

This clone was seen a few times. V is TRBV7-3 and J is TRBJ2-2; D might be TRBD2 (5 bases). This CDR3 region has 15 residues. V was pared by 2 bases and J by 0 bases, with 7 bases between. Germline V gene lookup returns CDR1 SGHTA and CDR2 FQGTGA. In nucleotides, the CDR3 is TGTGCCAGCAGCTTAGCGGGCACGAACACCGGGGAGCTGTTTTTT. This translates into CASSLAGTNTGELFF.

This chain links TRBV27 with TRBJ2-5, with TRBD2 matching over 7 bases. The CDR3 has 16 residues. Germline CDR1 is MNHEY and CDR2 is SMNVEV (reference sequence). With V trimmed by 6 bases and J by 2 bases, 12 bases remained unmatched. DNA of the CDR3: TGTGCCAGCAGCTTCCGGCGGGCGGGGGAACAAGAGACCCAGTACTTC. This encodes CASSFRRAGEQETQYF.

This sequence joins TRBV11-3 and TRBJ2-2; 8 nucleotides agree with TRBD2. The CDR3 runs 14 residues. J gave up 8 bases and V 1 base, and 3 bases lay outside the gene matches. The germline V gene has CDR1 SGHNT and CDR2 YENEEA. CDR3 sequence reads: CASSLGREAGELFF. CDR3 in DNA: TGTGCCAGCAGCTTAGGGCGGGAGGCAGGGGAGCTGTTTTTT.

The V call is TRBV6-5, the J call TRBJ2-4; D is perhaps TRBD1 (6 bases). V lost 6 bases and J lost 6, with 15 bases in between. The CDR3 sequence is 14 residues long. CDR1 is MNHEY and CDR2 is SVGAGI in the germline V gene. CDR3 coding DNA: TGTGCCAGCAGCCGAGGGGGTGAAGGAAACATTCAGTACTTC. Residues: CASSRGGEGNIQYF.

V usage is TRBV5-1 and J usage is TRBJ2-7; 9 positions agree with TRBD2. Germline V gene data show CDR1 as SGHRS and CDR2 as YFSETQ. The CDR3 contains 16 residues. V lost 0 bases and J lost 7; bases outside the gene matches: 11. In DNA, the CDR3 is TGCGCCAGCAGCTTGGTCTCTAGCGGGGCCCCTACTGAGCAGTACTTC. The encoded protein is CASSLVSSGAPTEQYF.

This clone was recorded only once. CDR3 region: CASSLVGGSGNTIYF. As DNA, the CDR3 is TGTGCCAGCAGCTTAGTAGGCGGGTCTGGAAACACCATATATTTT. The V and J genes are TRBV13 and TRBJ1-3; no clear D gene. The CDR3 consists of 15 residues. The germline gives CDR1 PRHDT, CDR2 FYEKMQ (reference sequence). With 1 base removed from V and 1 base from J, the gap between germline ends came to 8 bases.

CDR3 loop: CASSLTDNYKATDTQYF. The DNA of the CDR3 is TGTGCCAGCAGCTTAACGGACAATTATAAAGCTACAGATACGCAGTATTTT. The chain employs TRBV11-2 and TRBJ2-3; possibly TRBD1 for D (5 bases). Germline CDR1 SGHAT, CDR2 FQNNGV. V was clipped by 2 bases and J by 3 bases, with 18 bases between them. The CDR3 has 17 residues.

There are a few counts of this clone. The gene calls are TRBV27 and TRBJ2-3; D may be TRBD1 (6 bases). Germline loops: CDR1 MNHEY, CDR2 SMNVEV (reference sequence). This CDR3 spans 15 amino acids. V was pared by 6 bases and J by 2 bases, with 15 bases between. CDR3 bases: TGTGCCAGCAGCGGACAGAAGCGATACACAGATACGCAGTATTTT. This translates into CASSGQKRYTDTQYF.